The clone carrying this T cell receptor beta chain was observed a few times. CDR1 is MNHEY, CDR2 SMNVEV, per germline (reference sequence). The CDR3 length is 15 residues. V shed 4 bases, J shed 4 bases, and the junction held 7 bases outside the gene matches. This record belongs to a study of T-cell reconstitution after alpha-beta-depleted transplantation in children. Preparation of the TCRbeta library was carried out with unique molecular identifiers. Via MiXCR, TCRdb re-called the PCR reads, giving one row per CDR3 protein. Here the sample spans 450,000 to 600,000 distinct CDR3 sequences, about 18% being singletons.

The sequenced sample was PBMCs from the stem cell graft donor, obtained from the stem cell graft. The clonotype was recovered from a human donor who donated a stem cell graft to a child with acute lymphoblastic leukemia. The rearrangement uses TRBV27 and TRBJ2-1; 7 bases align to TRBD1. The CDR3 here is CASSSYRQGYNEQFF. CDR3 DNA: TGTGCCAGCAGTTCCTATCGACAGGGTTACAATGAGCAGTTCTTC.